This T cell receptor beta chain was documented in a study of PD-L1 blockade in urothelial cancer. For the study at large: The study recovered a median of around 130,000 T cells per blood sample.

The time point was: pretreatment peripheral blood. A note on this clone: Its matching antigen is unknown.

Study-wide results and limits: Below-median pretreatment blood TCR clonality was a predictor of better survival. Larger 3-week expansion of tumor-associated blood clones was seen in durable-benefit patients.

TCRdb's copy holds only in-frame clones and misses some; the assay was immunoSEQ multiplex PCR. The sample lists tens of thousands of clones, 79% occurring once. The material was PBMCs, obtained around atezolizumab (anti-PD-L1) treatment. The sequence was collected from a man between 65 and 85 years old with urothelial cancer.

CDR3 DNA: TGTGCCAGTTGGACAGGGAACTATGGCTACACCTTC. Its translation: CASWTGNYGYTF. The J gene is TRBJ1-2, the V gene TRBV28; TRBD1 matches 8 bases. The germline gives CDR1 MDHEN, CDR2 SYDVKM. This CDR3 spans 12 amino acids. With V trimmed by 9 bases and J by 2 bases, 2 bases remained unmatched.